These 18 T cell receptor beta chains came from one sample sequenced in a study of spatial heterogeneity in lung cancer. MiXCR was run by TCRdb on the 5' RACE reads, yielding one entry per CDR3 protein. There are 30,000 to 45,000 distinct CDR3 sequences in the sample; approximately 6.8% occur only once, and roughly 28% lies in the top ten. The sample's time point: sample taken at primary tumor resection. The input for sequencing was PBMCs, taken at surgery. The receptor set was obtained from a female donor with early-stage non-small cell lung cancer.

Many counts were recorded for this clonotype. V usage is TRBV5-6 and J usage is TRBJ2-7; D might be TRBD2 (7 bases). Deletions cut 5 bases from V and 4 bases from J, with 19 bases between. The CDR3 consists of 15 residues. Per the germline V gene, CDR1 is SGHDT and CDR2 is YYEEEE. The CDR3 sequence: CASRPRGGHFYEQYF. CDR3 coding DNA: TGTGCCAGCAGGCCGCGCGGGGGACACTTTTACGAGCAGTACTTC. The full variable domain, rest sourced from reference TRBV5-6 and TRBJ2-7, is DAGVTQSPTHLIKTRGQQVTLRCSPKSGHDTVSWYQQALGQGPQFIFQYYEEEERQRGNFPDRFSGHQFPNYSSELNVNALLLGDSALYLCASRPRGGHFYEQYFGPGTRLTVT.

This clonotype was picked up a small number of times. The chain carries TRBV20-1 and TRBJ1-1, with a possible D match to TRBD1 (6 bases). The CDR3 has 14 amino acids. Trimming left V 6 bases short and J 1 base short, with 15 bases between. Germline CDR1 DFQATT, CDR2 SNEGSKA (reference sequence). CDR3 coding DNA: TGCAGTGCCAAAGACAGGCAAGGGAACACTGAAGCTTTCTTT. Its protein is CSAKDRQGNTEAFF.

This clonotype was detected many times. DNA for the CDR3: TGTGCCAGCATCCCAGGACCCGGGAGGATCTCCTACAATGAGCAGTTCTTC. Translation: CASIPGPGRISYNEQFF. The rearrangement joins TRBV12-3 or TRBV12-4 to TRBJ2-1, with 7 bases that match TRBD2. The CDR3 consists of 17 residues. J gave up 0 bases and V 7 bases, and 12 bases lay outside the gene matches.

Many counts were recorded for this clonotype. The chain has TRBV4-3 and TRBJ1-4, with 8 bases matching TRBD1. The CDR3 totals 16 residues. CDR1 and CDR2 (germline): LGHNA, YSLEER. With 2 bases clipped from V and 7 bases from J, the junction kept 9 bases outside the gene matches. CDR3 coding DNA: TGCGCCAGCAGCCAACACCTACAGGGGGGTGGTGAAAAACTGTTTTTT. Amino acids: CASSQHLQGGGEKLFF.

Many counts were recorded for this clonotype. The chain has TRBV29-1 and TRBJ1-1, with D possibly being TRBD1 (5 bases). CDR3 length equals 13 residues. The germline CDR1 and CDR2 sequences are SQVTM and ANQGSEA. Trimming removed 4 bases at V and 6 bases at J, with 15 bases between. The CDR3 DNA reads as TGCAGCGTTGCCCAGGGAGGGCTCGCTGAAGCTTTCTTT. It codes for CSVAQGGLAEAFF.

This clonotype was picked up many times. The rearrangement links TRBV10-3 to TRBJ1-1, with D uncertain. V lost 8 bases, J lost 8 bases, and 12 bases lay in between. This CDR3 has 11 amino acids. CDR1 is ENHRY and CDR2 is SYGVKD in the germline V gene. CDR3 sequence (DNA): TGTGCCATCGGAGAGGTGGCCGAAGCTTTCTTT. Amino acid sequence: CAIGEVAEAFF.

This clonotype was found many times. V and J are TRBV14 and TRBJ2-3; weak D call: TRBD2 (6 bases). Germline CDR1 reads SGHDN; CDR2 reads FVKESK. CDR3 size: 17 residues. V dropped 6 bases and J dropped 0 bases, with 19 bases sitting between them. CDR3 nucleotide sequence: TGTGCCAGCAGTGAAAGAACGGGGCTAGCGAGCACAGATACGCAGTATTTT. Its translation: CASSERTGLASTDTQYF.

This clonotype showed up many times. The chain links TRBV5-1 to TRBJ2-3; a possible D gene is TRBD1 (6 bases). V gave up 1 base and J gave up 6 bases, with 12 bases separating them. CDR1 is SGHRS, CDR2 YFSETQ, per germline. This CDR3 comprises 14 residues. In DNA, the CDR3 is TGCGCCAGCAGCTTGAAACAGGGCGAGGATACGCAGTATTTT. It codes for CASSLKQGEDTQYF.

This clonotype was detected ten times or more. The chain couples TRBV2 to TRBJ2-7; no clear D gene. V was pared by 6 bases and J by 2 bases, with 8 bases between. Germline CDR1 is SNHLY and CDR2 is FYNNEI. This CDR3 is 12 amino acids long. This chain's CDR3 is CASRPWAYEQYF. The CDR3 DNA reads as TGTGCCAGCAGGCCCTGGGCCTACGAGCAGTACTTC.

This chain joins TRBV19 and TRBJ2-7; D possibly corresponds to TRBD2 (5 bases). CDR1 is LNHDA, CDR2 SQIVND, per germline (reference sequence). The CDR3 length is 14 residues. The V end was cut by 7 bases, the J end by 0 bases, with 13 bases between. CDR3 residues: CASKGGGISYEQYF. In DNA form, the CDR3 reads TGTGCCAGTAAAGGAGGCGGCATCTCCTACGAGCAGTACTTC.

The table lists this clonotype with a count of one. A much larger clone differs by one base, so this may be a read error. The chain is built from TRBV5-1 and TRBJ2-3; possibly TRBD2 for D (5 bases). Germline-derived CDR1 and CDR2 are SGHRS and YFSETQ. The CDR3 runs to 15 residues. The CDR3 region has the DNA TGCGCCAGCGGCTTTGGCGGGCTGGGGACAGATACGCAGTATTTT. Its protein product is CASGFGGLGTDTQYF.

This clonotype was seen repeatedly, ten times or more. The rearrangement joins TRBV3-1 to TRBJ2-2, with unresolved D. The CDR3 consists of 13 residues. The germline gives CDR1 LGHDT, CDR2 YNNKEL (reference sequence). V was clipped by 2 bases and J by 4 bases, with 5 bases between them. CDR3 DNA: TGTGCCAGCAGCCAACTCGTCACCGGGGAGCTGTTTTTT. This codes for CASSQLVTGELFF. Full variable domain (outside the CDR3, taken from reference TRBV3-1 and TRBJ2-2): DTAVSQTPKYLVTQMGNDKSIKCEQNLGHDTMYWYKQDSKKFLKIMFSYNNKELIINETVPNRFSPKSPDKAHLNLHINSLELGDSAVYFCASSQLVTGELFFGEGSRLTVL.

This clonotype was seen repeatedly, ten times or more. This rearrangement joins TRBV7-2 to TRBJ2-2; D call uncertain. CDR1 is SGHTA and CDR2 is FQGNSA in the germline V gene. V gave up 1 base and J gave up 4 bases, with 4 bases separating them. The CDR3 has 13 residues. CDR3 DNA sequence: TGTGCCAGCAGCTTAGTGCGCACCGGGGAGCTGTTTTTT. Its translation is CASSLVRTGELFF.

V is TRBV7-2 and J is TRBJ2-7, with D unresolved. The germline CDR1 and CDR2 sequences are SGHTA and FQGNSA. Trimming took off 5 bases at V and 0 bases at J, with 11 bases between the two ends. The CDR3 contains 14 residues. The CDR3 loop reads CASSPHSSSYEQYF. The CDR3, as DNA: TGTGCCAGCAGCCCCCACAGCAGCTCCTACGAGCAGTACTTC.

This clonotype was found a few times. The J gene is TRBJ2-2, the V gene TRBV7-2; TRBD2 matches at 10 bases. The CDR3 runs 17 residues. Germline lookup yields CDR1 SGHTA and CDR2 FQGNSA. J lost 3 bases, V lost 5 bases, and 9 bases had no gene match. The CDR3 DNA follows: TGTGCCAGCAGCCCAAGCGGGGGGGCCTTGTACACCGGGGAGCTGTTTTTT. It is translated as CASSPSGGALYTGELFF.

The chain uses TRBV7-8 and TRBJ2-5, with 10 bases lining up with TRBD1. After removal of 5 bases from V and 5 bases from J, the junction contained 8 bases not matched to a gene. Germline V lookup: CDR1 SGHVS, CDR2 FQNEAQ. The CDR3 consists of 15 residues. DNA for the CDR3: TGTGCCAGCAGCCCCCCGGACAGGGGGTGGGAGACCCAGTACTTC. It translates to CASSPPDRGWETQYF. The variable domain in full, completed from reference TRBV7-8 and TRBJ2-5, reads GAGVSQSPRYKVAKRGQDVALRCDPISGHVSLFWYQQALGQGPEFLTYFQNEAQLDKSGLPSDRFFAERPEGSVSTLKIQRTQQEDSAVYLCASSPPDRGWETQYFGPGTRLLVL.

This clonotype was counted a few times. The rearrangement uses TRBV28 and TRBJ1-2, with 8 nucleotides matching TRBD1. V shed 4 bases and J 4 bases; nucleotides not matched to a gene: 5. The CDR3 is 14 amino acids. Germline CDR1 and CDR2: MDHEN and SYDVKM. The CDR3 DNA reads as TGTGCCAGCAGTTCCCCGGGGACAGGCTATGGCTACACCTTC. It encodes CASSSPGTGYGYTF.

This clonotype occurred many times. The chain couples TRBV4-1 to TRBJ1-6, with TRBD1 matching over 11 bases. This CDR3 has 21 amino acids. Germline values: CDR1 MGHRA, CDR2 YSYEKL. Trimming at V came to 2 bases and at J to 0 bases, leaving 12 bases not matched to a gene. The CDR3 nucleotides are TGCGCCAGCAGCCAAAAGCCCTCTGGGGACAGGGGGTCCTCCTATAATTCACCCCTCCACTTT. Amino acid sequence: CASSQKPSGDRGSSYNSPLHF.